Below are 14 T cell receptor beta chains sequenced from a single sample in a study of cytomegalovirus exposure and HLA in healthy donors. Produced via immunoSEQ multiplex PCR; TCRdb's table is partial and in-frame only. Here the sample spans around 90,000 clones, more than 70% being singletons. The sample taken for sequencing was PBMCs. The source of these receptors is a woman aged 18-29 years in good health and CMV-seropositive.

This clone was seen a single time. The chain combines TRBV4-3 with TRBJ2-7, with D perhaps TRBD2 (5 bases). The ends were cut back, 0 bases at V and 2 bases at J, with 11 bases in the middle. This CDR3 spans 15 amino acids. Germline values: CDR1 LGHNA, CDR2 YSLEER. The CDR3 sequence is CASSQDLAPTYEQYF. Here the CDR3 DNA reads TGCGCCAGCAGCCAAGATCTAGCCCCGACCTACGAGCAGTACTTC.

The genes are TRBV4-2 and TRBJ1-2; 7 positions match TRBD1. The germline CDR1 and CDR2 sequences are LGHNA and YNFKEQ. V was clipped by 0 bases and J by 2 bases; unmatched bases: 6. This CDR3 region has 16 residues. The chain's CDR3 is CASSQERGGVNYGYTF. CDR3 coding DNA: TGTGCCAGCAGCCAAGAACGAGGGGGCGTCAACTATGGCTACACCTTC.

This chain links TRBV7-9 with TRBJ1-6; possible D gene TRBD1, 5 bases. V lost 6 bases, J lost 7 bases, and 19 bases lay in between. There are 16 residues in the CDR3. From germline, CDR1 is SEHNR and CDR2 FQNEAQ (reference sequence). Here the CDR3 reads CASSLVGGGANSPLHF. CDR3 nucleotides: TGTGCCAGCAGTTTGGTGGGGGGAGGGGCCAATTCACCCCTCCACTTT.

The rearrangement uses TRBV28 and TRBJ1-1; 7 bases map to TRBD1. Germline V CDR1 and CDR2: MDHEN, SYDVKM. The CDR3 length is 14 residues. Unmatched junction bases numbered 5, after V lost 2 bases and J lost 5 bases. The CDR3 DNA reads TGTGCCAGCAGTTTACCGATACAGGGGACTGAAGCTTTCTTT. Protein: CASSLPIQGTEAFF.

The rearrangement joins TRBV6-5 to TRBJ2-3; tentative D call: TRBD2 (7 bases). CDR3 length: 14 amino acids. Per the germline V gene, CDR1 is MNHEY and CDR2 is SVGAGI. Trimming took off 7 bases at V and 4 bases at J, with 15 bases between the two ends. The CDR3 here is CASTQPGGPDTQYF. CDR3 in DNA: TGTGCCAGCACCCAACCCGGGGGGCCAGATACGCAGTATTTT.

The chain couples TRBV4-2 to TRBJ1-1; no reliable D call. V lost 7 bases and J lost 0, with 12 bases in between. The germline V gene has CDR1 LGHNA and CDR2 YNFKEQ. The CDR3 is 14 amino acids. The CDR3 nucleotides read TGTGCCAGCATTTCCCTCGGGATGAACACTGAAGCTTTCTTT. It translates to CASISLGMNTEAFF.

The V and J genes are TRBV18 and TRBJ2-7; possibly TRBD1 for D (5 bases). The germline V gene has CDR1 KGHSH and CDR2 LQKENI. This CDR3 region has 15 residues. V lost 6 bases and J 1 base, leaving 16 bases between the germline ends. CDR3 bases: TGTGCCAGCTCCGTACAGGCTACGTCGTCCTACGAGCAGTACTTC. This gives the protein CASSVQATSSYEQYF.

V gene TRBV19 combines with J gene TRBJ1-3, with 7 bases aligning to TRBD1. CDR1 and CDR2 from the germline V gene are LNHDA and SQIVND (reference sequence). Trimming cost V 7 bases and J 1 base; bases outside gene matches: 4. This CDR3 spans 14 amino acids. CDR3 in amino acids: CASTQGNSGNTIYF. The CDR3, as DNA: TGTGCCAGTACACAGGGGAATTCTGGAAACACCATATATTTT.

The V call is TRBV13, the J call TRBJ2-1; TRBD2 aligns across 10 bases. Trimming at V came to 2 bases and at J to 3 bases, leaving 4 bases not matched to a gene. The CDR3 is 16 amino acids. Germline values: CDR1 PRHDT, CDR2 FYEKMQ (reference sequence). This CDR3 reads CASSLPSGGGYNEQFF. CDR3 in DNA: TGTGCCAGCAGCTTACCTAGCGGGGGAGGCTACAATGAGCAGTTCTTC. Drawing the rest from reference TRBV13 and TRBJ2-1, the complete variable domain is AAGVIQSPRHLIKEKRETATLKCYPIPRHDTVYWYQQGPGQDPQFLISFYEKMQSDKGSIPDRFSAQQFSDYHSELNMSSLELGDSALYFCASSLPSGGGYNEQFFGPGTRLTVL.

The chain joins TRBV11-2 to TRBJ1-2, with TRBD1 as a possible D gene (5 bases). From germline, CDR1 is SGHAT and CDR2 FQNNGV. Trimming stripped 2 bases from V and 8 bases from J, with 18 bases between. The CDR3 length is 15 residues. The CDR3 sequence is CASSLRYQGSGGYTF. DNA for the CDR3: TGTGCCAGCAGCTTAAGGTATCAGGGATCCGGAGGCTACACCTTC. The full variable domain, in which reference TRBV11-2 and TRBJ1-2 provide the parts outside the CDR3, is EAGVAQSPRYKIIEKRQSVAFWCNPISGHATLYWYQQILGQGPKLLIQFQNNGVVDDSQLPKDRFSAERLKGVDSTLKIQPAKLEDSAVYLCASSLRYQGSGGYTFGSGTRLTVV.

The genes are TRBV19 and TRBJ2-7, with a weak D call TRBD2 (5 bases). Germline values: CDR1 LNHDA, CDR2 SQIVND (reference sequence). Trimming stripped 3 bases from V and 6 bases from J, with 12 bases between. The CDR3 is 13 residues long. The CDR3 nucleotides are TGTGCCAGTAGTATGAGGGAGAGGCGCGAGCAGTACTTC. Its translation is CASSMRERREQYF.

This chain uses TRBV6-5 with TRBJ2-7; D remains ambiguous. CDR1 and CDR2 from the germline V gene are MNHEY and SVGAGI. V lost 5 bases, J lost 3 bases, and 14 bases lay in between. The CDR3 loop spans 14 amino acids. The CDR3 nucleotides read TGTGCCAGCAGTGAAAGAGAGTATTTCTACGAGCAGTACTTC. Encoded protein: CASSEREYFYEQYF.

The genes are TRBV6-5 and TRBJ1-2, with 7 positions matching TRBD1. J gave up 5 bases and V 2 bases, and 2 bases lay outside the gene matches. The CDR3 length is 13 residues. CDR1 and CDR2 from the germline V gene are MNHEY and SVGAGI. The CDR3: CASSYDREYGYTF. The CDR3 DNA follows: TGTGCCAGCAGTTACGACAGGGAGTATGGCTACACCTTC.

This chain uses TRBV18 with TRBJ2-3; TRBD1 might be the D (5 bases). Trimming pared 0 bases from V and 3 bases from J, leaving 10 bases between. Germline CDR1 and CDR2: KGHSH and LQKENI. The CDR3 is 15 amino acids. The CDR3 protein is CASSPPGVGTDTQYF. The CDR3 nucleotides are TGTGCCAGCTCACCACCAGGGGTGGGGACAGATACGCAGTATTTT.